The entry that follows covers one T cell receptor beta chain sequence. Its antigen remains unknown. The data were obtained in a study of cytomegalovirus exposure and HLA in healthy donors. Sequenced by immunoSEQ multiplex PCR; TCRdb stores in-frame clones only, minus some. The sample shows roughly 150,000 clones, approximately 80% of them seen only once. Trimming left V 3 bases short and J 4 bases short, with 8 bases between. This CDR3 comprises 12 residues. Germline V gives CDR1 SGHRS, CDR2 YFSETQ. Broader study findings: According to a subsequent analysis, TCR clusters from the first cohort were inclined to appear together in the 110 or so validation repertoires.

The source material was PBMCs. The source of this sequence is a man between 25 and 39 years old in good health and CMV-seropositive. The chain employs TRBV5-1 and TRBJ2-7, with D perhaps matching TRBD2 (6 bases). As DNA, the CDR3 is TGCGCCAGCAGCTCTGGGGGGTACGAGCAGTACTTC. It encodes CASSSGGYEQYF.